This T cell receptor beta chain originates from a study of liver allograft versus peripheral blood T cells. Looking at the study overall: Recipients' peripheral blood supplied the T cell receptor repertoires against which those in transplanted livers were compared. General study results and limits: Reported data describe T cell receptor repertoires within liver allografts as differing from those in peripheral blood.

This clonotype was detected a few times. The antigen is not known. One entry per CDR3 protein, called by TCRdb with MiXCR from the reads. The sample consists of around 12,000 distinct CDR3 sequences, about 18% of them appearing once. V lost 6 bases, J lost 6 bases, and 3 bases stayed unmatched. The CDR3 is made up of 13 amino acids. The rearrangement joins TRBV12-3 or TRBV12-4 to TRBJ1-2; TRBD1 agrees at 11 bases. This sequence was found in a human patient who had a liver transplant. The graft donor may account for some of the T cells. CDR3 nucleotide sequence: TGTGCCAGCAGGGACAGGGGGCAGGATGGCTACACCTTC. Its translation: CASRDRGQDGYTF.